The rows below give T cell receptor beta chains drawn from one sample of a study of regulatory T cells in long-lasting Graves disease. TCRdb independently ran MiXCR on the multiplex PCR reads; one entry per CDR3 protein. The data show roughly 700,000 distinct CDR3 sequences, 30% seen once. The sequenced sample was peripheral blood mononuclear cells (PBMCs), obtained when the disease was refractory, from a patient treated with antithyroid drugs. The source is a female donor with Graves disease. Each CDR3 is given with its conserved first and last residue. The D gene is left open where the match is weak. Clone size, where shown, is once, few, many, or a class for clones that have expanded.

v_gene	abundance	d_gene	j_gene	CDR3nt	CDR3aa
TRBV12-3/TRBV12-4	few	NA	TRBJ1-5	TGTGCCAGCGGCGTTGTCCTGGGTGGCAGTCAGCCCCAGCATTTT	CASGVVLGGSQPQHF
TRBV12-3/TRBV12-4	many	NA	TRBJ2-7	TGTGCCAGCAGTTTAACAACTGGGGGTGAGCAGTACTTC	CASSLTTGGEQYF
TRBV12-3/TRBV12-4	NA	NA	TRBJ1-1	TGTGCCAGCACCCAAACAGGGAGGAACACTGAAGCTTTCTTT	CASTQTGRNTEAFF
TRBV5-1	few	NA	TRBJ2-7	TGCGCCAGCAGCTTGGAGGGAGGTACCTACGAGCAGTACTTC	CASSLEGGTYEQYF
TRBV27	NA	NA	TRBJ1-5	TGTGCCAGCAGTTTATCGTGGGGGGATAGCAATCAGCCCCAGCATTTT	CASSLSWGDSNQPQHF
TRBV9	NA	TRBD1	TRBJ2-2	TGTGCCAGCAGCCCGGGACAGGGATGTAACGGGGAGCTGTTTTTT	CASSPGQGCNGELFF
TRBV2	many	TRBD2	TRBJ2-7	TGTGCCAGCAGTGTAGCGGGACTTGCCTACGAGCAGTACTTC	CASSVAGLAYEQYF
TRBV20-1	few	TRBD2	TRBJ2-5	TGCAGTGCTAAGGGACTAGCGATCCAAGAGACCCAGTACTTC	CSAKGLAIQETQYF
TRBV2	many	TRBD1	TRBJ2-7	TGTGCCATCAGACAGGGGATGTACGAGCAGTACTTC	CAIRQGMYEQYF
TRBV6-2/TRBV6-3	few	NA	TRBJ1-1	TGTGCCACCGCATTAGGGGGTCGGGTCACTGAAGCTTTCTTT	CATALGGRVTEAFF
TRBV6-1	many	TRBD1	TRBJ1-1	TGTGCCAGCAGTGAGCTGGGACAGGGGACTGAAGCTTTCTTT	CASSELGQGTEAFF
TRBV20-1	NA	NA	TRBJ2-1	TGCAGTGCTAGACTCCAAAGCTCCTACAATGAGCAGTTCTTC	CSARLQSSYNEQFF
TRBV20-1	NA	NA	TRBJ2-7	TGCAGTGCCCTTCCGGGGCGGACTACCTACGAGCAGTACTTC	CSALPGRTTYEQYF
TRBV6-2/TRBV6-3	few	NA	TRBJ1-4	TGTGCCAGCAGACCTAAGATCCCTAATGAAAAACTGTTTTTT	CASRPKIPNEKLFF
TRBV7-6	NA	NA	TRBJ2-6	TGTGCCAGCAGCTTACTAGTACCCTCTGGGGCCAACGTCCTGACTTTC	CASSLLVPSGANVLTF
TRBV7-9	NA	TRBD1	TRBJ1-2	TGTGCCAGCAGCTTAAGGACAGGGACTAACTATGGCTACACCTTC	CASSLRTGTNYGYTF
TRBV12-3/TRBV12-4	many	NA	TRBJ1-3	TGTGCCAGCAGTTTATCGGTATCTGGAAACACCATATATTTT	CASSLSVSGNTIYF
TRBV27	NA	NA	TRBJ2-7	TGTACCAGCAGTTCACAGGACTCCTACGAGCAGTACTTC	CTSSSQDSYEQYF
TRBV20-1	NA	NA	TRBJ2-2	TGCAGTGCTCCAACCAGGGCAGGGGCCACCGGGGAGCTGTTTTTT	CSAPTRAGATGELFF
TRBV28	many	NA	TRBJ2-5	TGTGCCAGCAGTTTAGGGGGAACCGGATTCCAAGAGACCCAGTACTTC	CASSLGGTGFQETQYF
TRBV29-1	few	NA	TRBJ1-1	TGCAGCGTTGAAGTCACGACAGGACCTTATGAAGCTTTCTTT	CSVEVTTGPYEAFF
TRBV27	NA	NA	TRBJ1-5	TGTGCCAGCAGTCTCCCGGGGGTCAATCAGCCCCAGCATTTT	CASSLPGVNQPQHF
TRBV12-5	NA	NA	TRBJ2-7	TGTGCTAGTGGTTTGGTACGGTCAGGGGTCCACTCCTCCTACGAGCAGTACTTC	CASGLVRSGVHSSYEQYF
TRBV11-1	many	NA	TRBJ2-2	TGTGCCAGCAGCTGGTCTTCTGGGGAGCTGTTTTTT	CASSWSSGELFF
TRBV2	many	TRBD1	TRBJ1-5	TGTGCCCTAAAGGGGACAGGCAATCAGCCCCAGCATTTT	CALKGTGNQPQHF
TRBV7-3	once	NA	TRBJ2-1	TGTGCCAGCAGCCCTGACGGAAATGAGCAGTTCTTC	CASSPDGNEQFF
TRBV2	many	NA	TRBJ2-7	TGTGCCAGCAGTAACTCCTACGAGCAGTACTTC	CASSNSYEQYF
TRBV25-1	NA	NA	TRBJ1-6	TGTGCCAGCAGTGACGTGGGGAATTCACCCCTCCACTTT	CASSDVGNSPLHF
TRBV14	NA	NA	TRBJ1-6	TGTGCCAGCAGCCAGGGGGGGACAAGTATTTCACCCCTCCACTTT	CASSQGGTSISPLHF
TRBV2	many	NA	TRBJ2-7	TGTGCCAGCAGTGAAAGGGCGGTACCCTACGAGCAGTACTTC	CASSERAVPYEQYF
TRBV7-9	NA	NA	TRBJ1-5	TGTGCCAGCAGCTTCGACAATAGCAATCAGCCCCAGCATTTT	CASSFDNSNQPQHF